These 5 T cell receptor beta chains came from one sample sequenced in a study of CD8+CD57+ T cells in acquired aplastic anemia. Patients chosen for sequencing had shown CD8+CD57+ cell expansion by flow cytometry. Genomic DNA served as template for TCR beta VDJ and CDR3 profiling. TCRdb ran MiXCR on the reads and lists one entry per CDR3 protein. The sample holds approximately 300,000 distinct CDR3 sequences; 56% are singletons and the top ten take approximately 1.3%. Sequenced sample: sorted CD4+, CD8+, or CD8+CD57+ T cells (not recorded which) from PBMCs. All receptors come from a human donor with aplastic anemia.

V usage is TRBV12-3 or TRBV12-4 and J usage is TRBJ2-7; 13 nucleotides match TRBD2. The CDR3 runs 16 residues. V shed 3 bases and J 5 bases; nucleotides not matched to a gene: 7. CDR3 loop: CASSFGTSGVRHEQYF. CDR3 coding DNA: TGTGCCAGCAGTTTCGGGACTAGCGGGGTCCGCCACGAGCAGTACTTC.

This chain joins TRBV6-6 and TRBJ1-2; D is ambiguous. CDR1 and CDR2 from the germline V gene are MNHNY and SVGAGI (reference sequence). The CDR3 spans 14 residues. V gave up 6 bases and J gave up 5 bases, with 16 bases separating them. The CDR3 is CASSQEEGRYGYTF. As DNA, the CDR3 is TGTGCCAGCAGCCAGGAAGAGGGTCGGTATGGCTACACCTTC.

The chain is built from TRBV10-3 and TRBJ2-7, with D unclear. This CDR3 spans 13 amino acids. V gave up 4 bases and J gave up 1 base, with 8 bases separating them. Germline V lookup: CDR1 ENHRY, CDR2 SYGVKD. The CDR3 region has the DNA TGTGCCATCAGTGGGGTTCCGTCCTACGAGCAGTACTTC. Translating gives CAISGVPSYEQYF.

This clonotype has a single count. The genes are TRBV2 and TRBJ1-1; possible D gene TRBD1, 5 bases. Between the trimmed V and J ends, which lost 7 bases and 6 bases, there was a span of 15 bases. The CDR3 sequence is 13 residues long. The germline gives CDR1 SNHLY, CDR2 FYNNEI. For the CDR3, the DNA is TGTGCCAGCACTAGAAGGGGCCAGCCTGAAGCTTTCTTT. It is translated as CASTRRGQPEAFF.

The V gene is TRBV11-2, the J gene TRBJ2-7; D is unclear. This CDR3 has 14 residues. CDR1 is SGHAT and CDR2 is FQNNGV in the germline V gene. Trimming removed 2 bases from V and 0 bases from J, with 8 bases in between. The DNA for the CDR3 is TGTGCCAGCAGCTTACTTTTCGTCTCCTACGAGCAGTACTTC. This encodes CASSLLFVSYEQYF.